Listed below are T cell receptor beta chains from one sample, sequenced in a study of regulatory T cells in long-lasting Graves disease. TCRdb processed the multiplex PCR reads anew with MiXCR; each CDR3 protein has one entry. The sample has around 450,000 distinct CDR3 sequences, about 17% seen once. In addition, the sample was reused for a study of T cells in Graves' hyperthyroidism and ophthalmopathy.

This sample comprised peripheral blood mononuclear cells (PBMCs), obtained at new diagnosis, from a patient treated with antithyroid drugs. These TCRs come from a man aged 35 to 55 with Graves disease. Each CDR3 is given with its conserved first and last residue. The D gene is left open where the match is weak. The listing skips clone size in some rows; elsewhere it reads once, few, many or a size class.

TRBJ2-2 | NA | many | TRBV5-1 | CASSLLSQGFTGELFF | TGCGCCAGCAGCCTACTTTCGCAGGGATTCACCGGGGAGCTGTTTTTT
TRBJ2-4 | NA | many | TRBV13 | CASSEKTRETKNIQYF | TGTGCCAGCAGCGAAAAGACAAGGGAGACCAAAAACATTCAGTACTTC
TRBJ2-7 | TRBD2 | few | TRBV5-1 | CASSKSTGTNTYEQYF | TGCGCCAGCAGCAAATCCACCGGGACTAACACCTACGAGCAGTACTTC
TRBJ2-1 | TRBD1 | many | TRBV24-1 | CATSDRQGRNEQFF | TGTGCCACCAGTGACCGACAGGGGAGGAATGAGCAGTTCTTC
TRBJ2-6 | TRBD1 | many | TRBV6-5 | CASSYVGQGAARGANVLTF | TGTGCCAGCAGTTACGTAGGACAGGGGGCGGCTAGGGGGGCCAACGTCCTGACTTTC
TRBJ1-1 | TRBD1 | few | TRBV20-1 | CSARGKGQRGGTEAFF | TGCAGTGCTAGGGGCAAGGGACAGCGAGGGGGCACTGAAGCTTTCTTT
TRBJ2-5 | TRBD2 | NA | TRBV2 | CASSKGSGGFQETQYF | TGTGCCAGCAGCAAGGGTAGCGGGGGATTTCAAGAGACCCAGTACTTC
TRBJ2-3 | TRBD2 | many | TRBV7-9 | CASSPRPGLAGADTQYF | TGTGCCAGCAGCCCACGACCGGGACTAGCGGGAGCAGATACGCAGTATTTT
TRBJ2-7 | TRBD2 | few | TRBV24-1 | CATSDPGGASSYEQYF | TGTGCCACCAGTGATCCCGGGGGGGCGAGCTCCTACGAGCAGTACTTC
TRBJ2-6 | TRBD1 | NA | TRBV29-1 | CSARGPGANVLTF | TGCAGCGCCAGGGGGCCTGGGGCCAACGTCCTGACTTTC
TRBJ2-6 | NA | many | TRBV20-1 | CSANLAGANVLTF | TGCAGTGCGAATCTCGCTGGGGCCAACGTCCTGACTTTC
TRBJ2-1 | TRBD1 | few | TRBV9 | CASSVAGTENNEQFF | TGTGCCAGCAGCGTAGCGGGGACAGAAAACAATGAGCAGTTCTTC
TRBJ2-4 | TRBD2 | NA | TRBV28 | CASSSRTSGRNIQYF | TGTGCCAGCAGTTCTCGGACTAGCGGGAGGAACATTCAGTACTTC
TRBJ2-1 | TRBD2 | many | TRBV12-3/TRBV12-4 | CASSGAGLAGATEQFF | TGTGCCAGCAGTGGAGCGGGACTAGCGGGAGCCACTGAGCAGTTCTTC